This record covers a single T cell receptor (beta chain). Authors' data handling: Reference gene primers were amplified, and this amplification served to estimate nucleated cell counts. The assay was immunoSEQ multiplex PCR, and TCRdb's table has in-frame clones only and misses some. The DNA was the basis for D and trimming; V, J and clone size are from that table. The sample records about 64,000 clones, more than 75% being singletons. The data were obtained in a study of blood T cell repertoires in COVID-19. The wider study: PBMCs, B-cell-depleted T cells, or T cells provided the cDNA or gDNA that made up the material.

Germline V gives CDR1 LNHDA, CDR2 SQIVND (reference sequence). The CDR3 sequence is 14 residues long. J was trimmed by 9 bases and V by 11 bases; bases with no gene match: 16. Sequences were obtained from PBMCs or T cells enriched from blood (not recorded which). The clonotype comes from a middle-aged woman who had recovered from COVID-19. J is TRBJ1-5 and V is TRBV19; 7 bases agree with TRBD1. CDR3 protein: CACATGFEGGPQHF. The CDR3 coding sequence is TGTGCCTGCGCGACAGGGTTTGAAGGAGGGCCCCAGCATTTT.